A single sample gave rise to the 25 T cell receptor beta chains below, sequenced in a study of T cell responses to AZD1222 COVID-19 vaccine. Here immunoSEQ multiplex PCR was the method, and the copy in TCRdb shows in-frame clones only, minus some. The repertoire holds about 76,000 clones, with about 74% as singletons. The material sequenced was peripheral blood, taken 28 days after the second dose of the MenACWY control vaccine. The receptors derive from an adult who received the MenACWY meningococcal vaccine as a control.

The genes are TRBV30 and TRBJ2-3, with a possible D match to TRBD1 (5 bases). Germline CDR1 and CDR2: GTSNPN and SVGIG (reference sequence). The CDR3 is 13 residues long. Trimming left V 0 bases short and J 10 bases short, with 14 bases between. Here the CDR3 reads CAWSVQGLWAQYF. DNA for the CDR3: TGTGCCTGGAGTGTGCAGGGTTTATGGGCGCAGTATTTT. Variable domain in full (rest from reference TRBV30 and TRBJ2-3): SQTIHQWPATLVQPVGSPLSLECTVEGTSNPNLYWYRQAAGRGLQLLFYSVGIGQISSEVPQNLSASRPQDRQFILSSKKLLLSDSGFYLCAWSVQGLWAQYFGPGTRLTVL.

The chain couples TRBV2 to TRBJ1-1; D is ambiguous. V shed 0 bases and J shed 7 bases, with 15 bases lying between them. CDR1 and CDR2 (germline): SNHLY, FYNNEI. This CDR3 region has 15 residues. Here the CDR3 DNA reads TGTGCCAGCAGTGAAGCGCCTGGCAGGAGGGTTGAAGCTTTCTTT. Protein product: CASSEAPGRRVEAFF.

This clone was picked up one time. The chain joins TRBV21-1 to TRBJ1-4; TRBD1, the D gene given by the table, was not confirmed from the DNA. TRBV21-1 is given as a pseudogene. The CDR3 spans 16 residues. The CDR3 nucleotides read TGTGCCAGCAGCAAGGTACGAGGGGGCACTAATGAAAAACTGTTTTTT. Translated: CASSKVRGGTNEKLFF.

The V gene is TRBV5-6, the J gene TRBJ1-4, with TRBD1 matching 10 bases. The CDR3 consists of 16 residues. Unmatched junction bases numbered 9, after V lost 4 bases and J lost 6 bases. CDR1 and CDR2 (germline): SGHDT, YYEEEE. The CDR3 reads CASSPKAGTGDEKLFF. The CDR3 DNA is TGTGCCAGCAGCCCTAAAGCGGGGACAGGGGATGAAAAACTGTTTTTT.

This clone was observed a single time. This chain connects TRBV10-3 to TRBJ2-2; D is unclear. Germline V CDR1 and CDR2: ENHRY, SYGVKD. The ends were cut back, 4 bases at V and 5 bases at J, with 8 bases in the middle. The CDR3 spans 13 residues. CDR3 residues: CAISAVGTGELFF. DNA of the CDR3: TGTGCCATCAGTGCCGTGGGAACCGGGGAGCTGTTTTTT.

This sequence joins TRBV7-8 and TRBJ1-2, with D possibly being TRBD1 (6 bases). Deletions cut 5 bases from V and 4 bases from J, with 14 bases between. CDR3 length: 14 residues. In germline, CDR1 is SGHVS, CDR2 FQNEAQ. CDR3 sequence: CASSPKQGGYGYTF. CDR3 sequence (DNA): TGTGCCAGCAGCCCTAAACAGGGCGGCTATGGCTACACCTTC.

The gene calls are TRBV5-1 and TRBJ2-3, with a tentative D call TRBD1 (6 bases). The V end lost 4 bases, the J end lost 0 bases, and 12 bases lay between the germline ends. This CDR3 contains 15 residues. The germline V gene encodes CDR1 SGHRS and CDR2 YFSETQ. The CDR3 protein is CASSRDTPSTDTQYF. The CDR3 nucleotides read TGCGCCAGCAGCCGGGACACCCCTAGCACAGATACGCAGTATTTT.

This clone was recorded a few times. V and J are TRBV4-1 and TRBJ1-6, with D maybe TRBD1 (6 bases). In germline, CDR1 is MGHRA, CDR2 YSYEKL. The CDR3 totals 15 residues. V lost 4 bases to trimming and J lost 9 bases, with 16 bases between them. CDR3 in amino acids: CASSRVQGSGSPLHF. The CDR3 DNA sequence: TGCGCCAGCAGCCGAGTACAGGGAAGTGGTTCACCCCTCCACTTT.

The CDR3 DNA follows: TGTGCCAGCAGCGTAGGTTTGGGGAGGGAGACCCAGTACTTC. It codes for CASSVGLGRETQYF. The rearrangement uses TRBV9 and TRBJ2-5, with TRBD2 as a possible D gene (6 bases). This CDR3 region has 14 residues. V lost 0 bases and J lost 5, with 11 bases in between. CDR1 is SGDLS, CDR2 YYNGEE, per germline.

The rearrangement links TRBV19 to TRBJ1-5; TRBD1 might be the D (5 bases). CDR1 and CDR2 from the germline V gene are LNHDA and SQIVND (reference sequence). The CDR3 extends over 11 amino acids. The V end lost 8 bases, the J end lost 8 bases, and 10 bases lay between the germline ends. The CDR3: CASGGVEPQHF. For the CDR3, the DNA is TGTGCCAGTGGGGGAGTGGAGCCCCAGCATTTT. The variable domain in full, completed from reference TRBV19 and TRBJ1-5, reads DGGITQSPKYLFRKEGQNVTLSCEQNLNHDAMYWYRQDPGQGLRLIYYSQIVNDFQKGDIAEGYSVSREKKESFPLTVTSAQKNPTAFYLCASGGVEPQHFGDGTRLSIL.

This clone has more than one count but fewer than ten. The genes are TRBV19 and TRBJ1-1; 8 nucleotides agree with TRBD1. V dropped 6 bases and J dropped 1; count of bases not matched to a gene: 1. Germline loops: CDR1 LNHDA, CDR2 SQIVND (reference sequence). The CDR3 runs 13 residues. This CDR3 reads CASRGQENTEAFF. The CDR3 DNA reads TGTGCCAGTAGGGGACAGGAGAACACTGAAGCTTTCTTT.

The J gene is TRBJ1-1, the V gene TRBV18, with unresolved D. Trimming cost V 6 bases and J 6 bases, with 20 bases left between them. Looked up from germline, CDR1 is KGHSH and CDR2 is LQKENI. The CDR3 runs 15 residues. In DNA form, the CDR3 reads TGTGCCAGCTCGGCGCGAGGTACTGTCCCCGCTGAAGCTTTCTTT. Protein product: CASSARGTVPAEAFF.

The CDR3 reads CASTRLAGGGEQYF. In DNA form, the CDR3 reads TGTGCCAGCACGAGACTAGCGGGAGGAGGAGAGCAGTACTTC. The chain has TRBV7-6 and TRBJ2-7; 13 nucleotides agree with TRBD2. Germline loops: CDR1 SGHVS, CDR2 FNYEAQ. This CDR3 has 14 amino acids. J gave up 7 bases and V 7 bases, and 7 bases lay outside the gene matches. Supplemented by reference TRBV7-6 and TRBJ2-7, the full variable domain reads GAGVSQSPRYKVTKRGQDVALRCDPISGHVSLYWYRQALGQGPEFLTYFNYEAQQDKSGLPNDRFSAERPEGSISTLTIQRTEQRDSAMYRCASTRLAGGGEQYFGPGTRLTVT.

This clone is termed medium-sized. V is TRBV5-6 and J is TRBJ2-7, with D maybe TRBD1 (5 bases). V gave up 4 bases and J gave up 7 bases, with 12 bases separating them. The CDR3 consists of 12 residues. Germline CDR1 reads SGHDT; CDR2 reads YYEEEE. The CDR3 region is CASSPQGGEQYF. CDR3 sequence (DNA): TGTGCCAGCAGCCCCCAGGGTGGGGAGCAGTACTTC.

The chain links TRBV6-6 to TRBJ2-1; possibly TRBD2 for D (5 bases). Germline values: CDR1 MNHNY, CDR2 SVGAGI (reference sequence). The CDR3 spans 13 residues. Deletions cut 2 bases from V and 5 bases from J, with 7 bases between. The DNA for the CDR3 is TGTGCCAGCAGTTACGAGGGCCACAATGAGCAGTTCTTC. This codes for CASSYEGHNEQFF.

V and J are TRBV5-4 and TRBJ2-1; D is possibly TRBD2 (7 bases). Germline lookup yields CDR1 SGHNT and CDR2 YYREEE (reference sequence). Trimming left V 0 bases short and J 8 bases short, with 12 bases between. The CDR3 contains 14 residues. CDR3: CASSLVGGGDEQFF. CDR3 bases: TGTGCCAGCAGCTTGGTAGGGGGGGGCGATGAGCAGTTCTTC.

The chain is built from TRBV6-5 and TRBJ1-1; D is undetermined. V dropped 5 bases and J dropped 1 base, with 8 bases sitting between them. There are 13 residues in the CDR3. Germline-derived CDR1 and CDR2 are MNHEY and SVGAGI. In DNA form, the CDR3 reads TGTGCCAGCAGTCCCCCAGGGAACACTGAAGCTTTCTTT. Amino acid sequence: CASSPPGNTEAFF.

The sample holds a few counts of this clone. V gene TRBV11-2 combines with J gene TRBJ2-2, with D unclear. The ends were cut back, 3 bases at V and 3 bases at J, with 5 bases in the middle. Germline loops: CDR1 SGHAT, CDR2 FQNNGV. This CDR3 contains 13 residues. Here the CDR3 reads CASSFVDTGELFF. CDR3 nucleotide sequence: TGTGCCAGCAGCTTTGTAGACACCGGGGAGCTGTTTTTT.

The rearrangement joins TRBV6-5 to TRBJ1-1, with 8 positions matching TRBD1. Germline CDR1 is MNHEY and CDR2 is SVGAGI. CDR3 size: 12 residues. The J segment lost 3 bases and the V segment lost 7 bases, leaving 1 base of the junction unmatched. The CDR3 loop is CASNRGDTEAFF. CDR3 sequence (DNA): TGTGCCAGCAACAGGGGGGACACTGAAGCTTTCTTT.

The genes are TRBV11-2 and TRBJ1-1, with a weak D call TRBD1 (5 bases). Germline values: CDR1 SGHAT, CDR2 FQNNGV. The CDR3 spans 15 residues. Trimming left V 1 base short and J 5 bases short, with 14 bases between. The DNA for the CDR3 is TGTGCCAGCAGCTTAGGTCACCGGGGGGGGACTGAAGCTTTCTTT. It yields the protein CASSLGHRGGTEAFF.

The chain uses TRBV9 and TRBJ1-3, with D maybe TRBD1 (6 bases). The CDR3 consists of 12 residues. Germline assignment: CDR1 SGDLS and CDR2 YYNGEE. Deletions cut 3 bases from V and 6 bases from J, with 7 bases between. DNA for the CDR3: TGTGCCAGCAGCGGACAGGCAAACACCATATATTTT. It encodes CASSGQANTIYF.

CDR3 sequence: CASSTGGQPQHF. The CDR3 DNA sequence: TGTGCCAGTAGCACTGGGGGCCAGCCCCAGCATTTT. The chain uses TRBV19 and TRBJ1-5, with D perhaps matching TRBD1 (6 bases). V dropped 6 bases and J dropped 7 bases, with 10 bases sitting between them. CDR1 is LNHDA and CDR2 is SQIVND in the germline V gene (reference sequence). The CDR3 runs 12 residues.

This chain links TRBV19 with TRBJ2-7; D may be TRBD2 (6 bases). Germline V gene sequence: CDR1 LNHDA, CDR2 SQIVND (reference sequence). The CDR3 has 13 residues. V gave up 5 bases and J gave up 5 bases, with 13 bases separating them. The CDR3 protein is CASSGGAVDEQYF. CDR3 sequence (DNA): TGTGCCAGTAGTGGCGGGGCCGTTGACGAGCAGTACTTC.

This clone showed up just a few times. The gene calls are TRBV6-5 and TRBJ2-2, with a weak D call TRBD1 (6 bases). CDR1 and CDR2 (germline): MNHEY, SVGAGI. This CDR3 is 13 amino acids long. Trimming removed 3 bases from V and 11 bases from J, with 13 bases in between. Written as DNA, the CDR3 is TGTGCCAGCAGTTATTCGAGAGGGGGAGAGCTGTTTTTT. It yields the protein CASSYSRGGELFF.

The count of this clone is one. This rearrangement joins TRBV5-1 to TRBJ2-1; D is perhaps TRBD1 or TRBD2 (5 bases each). This CDR3 comprises 14 residues. V was cut by 2 bases and J by 9 bases, with 15 bases left in between. Germline assignment: CDR1 SGHRS and CDR2 YFSETQ. The CDR3 DNA is TGCGCCAGCAGCTTAACCGGGACGATAAGTGAGCAGTTCTTC. Its protein is CASSLTGTISEQFF. The complete variable domain, with remaining parts taken from reference TRBV5-1 and TRBJ2-1, reads KAGVTQTPRYLIKTRGQQVTLSCSPISGHRSVSWYQQTPGQGLQFLFEYFSETQRNKGNFPGRFSGRQFSNSRSEMNVSTLELGDSALYLCASSLTGTISEQFFGPGTRLTVL.